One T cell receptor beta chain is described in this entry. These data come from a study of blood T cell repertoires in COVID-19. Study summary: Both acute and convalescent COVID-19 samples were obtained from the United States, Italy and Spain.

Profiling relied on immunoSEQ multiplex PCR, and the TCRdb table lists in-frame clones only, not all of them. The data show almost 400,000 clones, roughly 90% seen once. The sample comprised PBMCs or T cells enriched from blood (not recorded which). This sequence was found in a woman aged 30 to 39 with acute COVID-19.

CDR3 residues: CASSLGGQGGYNEQFF. In DNA, the CDR3 is TGTGCCAGCAGCTTAGGGGGACAGGGGGGCTACAATGAGCAGTTCTTC. The V gene is TRBV7-9, the J gene TRBJ2-1; TRBD1 matches at 11 bases. Germline CDR1 and CDR2: SEHNR and FQNEAQ (reference sequence). The CDR3 is made up of 16 amino acids. V shed 1 base, J shed 3 bases, and the junction held 2 bases outside the gene matches.